The 13 T cell receptor beta chains below come from one sample, sequenced in a study of shared clonotypes between healthy human individuals. Some clones are missing from TCRdb's copy, which holds only in-frame ones; the method was immunoSEQ multiplex PCR. The repertoire has about 2.3 million clones, 90% to 95% of them found once; the top ten carry roughly 0.36%. Source material: naive CD4+ T cells from PBMCs. Subset in this sample: CD45RA+ positively selected. The receptor source for this set is a man aged 18 to 30 in good health. Some clones in this sample may be carry-over from other donors' samples.

The chain combines TRBV27 with TRBJ1-2; no firm D call. The CDR3 covers 14 residues. Looked up from germline, CDR1 is MNHEY and CDR2 is SMNVEV (reference sequence). The V gene lost 3 bases and the J gene lost 1 base, with 9 bases spanning the gap. CDR3 loop: CASSLNRDNYGYTF. The CDR3 DNA reads as TGTGCCAGCAGTTTGAATCGGGATAACTATGGCTACACCTTC.

V usage is TRBV7-2 and J usage is TRBJ1-2; 10 bases match TRBD1. V shed 5 bases and J 5 bases; nucleotides not matched to a gene: 17. Germline CDR1 is SGHTA and CDR2 is FQGNSA. This CDR3 comprises 18 residues. CDR3 nucleotides: TGTGCCAGCAGCCCCCGACAGGGGGCCCTTTTATTCACTTATGGCTACACCTTC. Residues: CASSPRQGALLFTYGYTF. Full variable domain (rest looked up from reference TRBV7-2 and TRBJ1-2): GAGVSQSPSNKVTEKGKDVELRCDPISGHTALYWYRQSLGQGLEFLIYFQGNSAPDKSGLPSDRFSAERTGGSVSTLTIQRTQQEDSAVYLCASSPRQGALLFTYGYTFGSGTRLTVV.

The rearrangement uses TRBV6-6 and TRBJ2-7; 9 positions match TRBD1. V shed 5 bases, J shed 6 bases, and the junction held 5 bases outside the gene matches. The CDR3 consists of 13 residues. CDR1 MNHNY and CDR2 SVGAGI come from the germline V gene (reference sequence). Here the CDR3 DNA reads TGTGCCAGCAGTCCCGGGACAGGGCTCGAGCAGTACTTC. Translated, it gives CASSPGTGLEQYF.

V gene TRBV10-1 combines with J gene TRBJ2-2; 8 bases match TRBD1. Trimming at V came to 6 bases and at J to 5 bases, leaving 8 bases not matched to a gene. CDR1 and CDR2 from the germline V gene are WNHNN and SYGVQD (reference sequence). The CDR3 is 15 residues long. CDR3: CASSLGQGGTGELFF. In DNA form, the CDR3 reads TGCGCCAGCAGCCTCGGACAGGGCGGGACCGGGGAGCTGTTTTTT.

In its sample, this clone was seen a few times. The J gene is TRBJ2-7, the V gene TRBV7-2; TRBD1 is a possible D gene (7 bases). V was trimmed by 2 bases and J by 6 bases, leaving 17 bases between them. Per the germline V gene, CDR1 is SGHTA and CDR2 is FQGNSA. The CDR3 consists of 15 residues. The CDR3 sequence: CASSLQGGEPGEQYF. The CDR3 bases are TGTGCCAGCAGCTTACAGGGGGGCGAACCTGGCGAGCAGTACTTC.

The chain employs TRBV5-5 and TRBJ2-7, with 7 positions matching TRBD1. The CDR3 is made up of 18 amino acids. Germline trimming cut 4 bases from V and 2 bases from J; bases unmatched to any gene: 18. CDR1 SGHKS and CDR2 YYEKEE come from the germline V gene (reference sequence). CDR3 sequence: CASSDDWLSGTETYEQYF. The DNA of the CDR3 is TGTGCCAGCAGCGACGACTGGTTGTCCGGGACAGAGACCTACGAGCAGTACTTC.

This clone was counted between two and nine times. A junction boundary mismatches the germline segment, possibly from a read error. This chain joins TRBV7-3 and TRBJ1-2; 8 bases agree with TRBD1. CDR3 length equals 12 residues. Germline CDR1 SGHTA, CDR2 FQGTGA. The CDR3 coding sequence is TGTGCCAGCAGCCTGCCGGGACAGGACCAATACTTC. Residues: CASSLPGQDQYF.

The chain employs TRBV15 and TRBJ1-1, with 7 positions matching TRBD1. The germline V gene encodes CDR1 LNHNV and CDR2 YYDKDF (reference sequence). With 5 bases clipped from V and 4 bases from J, the junction kept 4 bases outside the gene matches. CDR3 size: 13 residues. CDR3 loop: CATSLEGATEAFF. DNA of the CDR3: TGTGCCACCAGCCTCGAGGGGGCCACTGAAGCTTTCTTT.

The chain is built from TRBV27 and TRBJ2-1; 8 bases line up with TRBD2. Trimming removed 2 bases from V and 5 bases from J; junction bases left unmatched: 8. Germline V gene data show CDR1 as MNHEY and CDR2 as SMNVEV (reference sequence). This CDR3 is built from 16 residues. In DNA form, the CDR3 reads TGTGCCAGCAGTTTAGGTGTGGCGGGAGGTAACAATGAGCAGTTCTTC. It specifies CASSLGVAGGNNEQFF.

This chain joins TRBV5-6 and TRBJ2-5; D may match TRBD1 or TRBD2 (5 bases each). The germline V gene has CDR1 SGHDT and CDR2 YYEEEE. The germline V and J ends were trimmed by 4 bases and 0 bases, with 13 bases remaining between them. This CDR3 contains 15 residues. The CDR3 region has the DNA TGTGCCAGCAGCCTGAACGGGGCGTACCAAGAGACCCAGTACTTC. It translates to CASSLNGAYQETQYF.

Remarks on this clone: Other DNA sequences from this sample encode an identical CDR3 as well. J is TRBJ2-1 and V is TRBV2; no clear D gene. Germline loops: CDR1 SNHLY, CDR2 FYNNEI. This CDR3 contains 11 residues. Trimming removed 7 bases from V and 4 bases from J, with 5 bases in between. The CDR3 loop is CASTGYNEQFF. CDR3 nucleotides: TGTGCCAGCACCGGATACAATGAGCAGTTCTTC.

V gene TRBV2 combines with J gene TRBJ1-1, with TRBD1 matching 9 bases. With V trimmed by 11 bases and J by 0 bases, 7 bases remained unmatched. CDR3 size: 14 residues. CDR1 SNHLY and CDR2 FYNNEI come from the germline V gene. The DNA of the CDR3 is TGTGCCGGACAGGGGACCTCCATGAACACTGAAGCTTTCTTT. It codes for CAGQGTSMNTEAFF.

The gene calls are TRBV7-9 and TRBJ2-7; the D gene is possibly TRBD2 (5 bases). Trimming took 6 bases from V and 7 from J, leaving 19 bases between them. This CDR3 spans 14 amino acids. Germline V gene lookup returns CDR1 SEHNR and CDR2 FQNEAQ (reference sequence). The CDR3 DNA follows: TGTGCCAGCAGTTCCCGGGGTGGGCCTCGGGAGCAGTACTTC. Its translation is CASSSRGGPREQYF. The variable domain in full, with the rest retrieved from reference TRBV7-9 and TRBJ2-7, is DTGVSQNPRHKITKRGQNVTFRCDPISEHNRLYWYRQTLGQGPEFLTYFQNEAQLEKSRLLSDRFSAERPKGSFSTLEIQRTEQGDSAMYLCASSSRGGPREQYFGPGTRLTVT.